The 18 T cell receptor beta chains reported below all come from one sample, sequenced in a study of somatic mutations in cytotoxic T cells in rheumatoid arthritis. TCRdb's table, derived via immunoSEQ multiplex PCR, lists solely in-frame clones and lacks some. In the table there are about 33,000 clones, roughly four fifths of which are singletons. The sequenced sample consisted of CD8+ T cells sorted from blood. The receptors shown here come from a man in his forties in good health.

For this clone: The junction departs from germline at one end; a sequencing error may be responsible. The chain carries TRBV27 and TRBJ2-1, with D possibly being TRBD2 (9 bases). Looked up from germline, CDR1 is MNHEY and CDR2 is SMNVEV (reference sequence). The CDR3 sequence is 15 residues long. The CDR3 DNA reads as TGTGCCAGCAACTCAGGACAGGGAGGCGGGAGGGCCGGGATCTTC. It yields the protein CASNSGQGGGRAGIF.

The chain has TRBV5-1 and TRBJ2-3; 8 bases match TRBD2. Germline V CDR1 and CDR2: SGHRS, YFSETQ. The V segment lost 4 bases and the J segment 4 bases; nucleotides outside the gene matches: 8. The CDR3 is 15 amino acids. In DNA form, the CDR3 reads TGCGCCAGCAGCACCGGACTAGCCTTCTCAGATACGCAGTATTTT. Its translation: CASSTGLAFSDTQYF.

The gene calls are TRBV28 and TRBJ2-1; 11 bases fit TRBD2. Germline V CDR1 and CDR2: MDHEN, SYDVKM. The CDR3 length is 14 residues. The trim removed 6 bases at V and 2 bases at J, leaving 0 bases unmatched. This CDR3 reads CASRGLAAYNEQFF. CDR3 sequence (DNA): TGTGCCAGCAGGGGACTAGCGGCCTACAATGAGCAGTTCTTC.

This CDR3 reads CASSEIAGRTQGQFF. In DNA form, the CDR3 reads TGTGCCAGCAGTGAAATAGCGGGAAGAACTCAAGGGCAGTTCTTC. The V and J genes are TRBV2 and TRBJ2-1; 8 positions match TRBD2. V lost 2 bases, J lost 12 bases, and 12 bases stayed unmatched. The CDR3 has 15 amino acids. Germline CDR1 reads SNHLY; CDR2 reads FYNNEI.

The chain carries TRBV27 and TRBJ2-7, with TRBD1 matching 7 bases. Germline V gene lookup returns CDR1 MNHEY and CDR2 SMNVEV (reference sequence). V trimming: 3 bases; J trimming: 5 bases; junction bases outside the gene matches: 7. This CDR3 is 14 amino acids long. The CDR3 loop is CASSFGTVSDEQYF. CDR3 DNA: TGTGCCAGCAGTTTTGGGACAGTTAGCGACGAGCAGTACTTC.

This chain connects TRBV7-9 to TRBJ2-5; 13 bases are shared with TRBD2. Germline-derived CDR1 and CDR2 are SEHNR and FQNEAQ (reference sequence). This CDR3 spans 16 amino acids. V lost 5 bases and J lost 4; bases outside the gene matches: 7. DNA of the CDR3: TGTGCCAGCAGCCTCTCGGGACTAGCGGGAAGAGAGACCCAGTACTTC. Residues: CASSLSGLAGRETQYF.

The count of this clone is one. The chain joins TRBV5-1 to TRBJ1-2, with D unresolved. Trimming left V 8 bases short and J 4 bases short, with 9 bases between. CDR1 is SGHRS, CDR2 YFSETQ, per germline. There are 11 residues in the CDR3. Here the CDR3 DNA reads TGCGCCAGTACTTCAGGCTATGGCTACACCTTC. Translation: CASTSGYGYTF.

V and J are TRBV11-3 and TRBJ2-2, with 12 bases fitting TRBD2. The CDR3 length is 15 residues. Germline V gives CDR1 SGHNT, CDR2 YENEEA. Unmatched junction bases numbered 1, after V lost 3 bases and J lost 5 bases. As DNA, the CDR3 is TGTGCCAGCAGCTTCGGGACTAGCGGGACCGGGGAGCTGTTTTTT. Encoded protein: CASSFGTSGTGELFF.

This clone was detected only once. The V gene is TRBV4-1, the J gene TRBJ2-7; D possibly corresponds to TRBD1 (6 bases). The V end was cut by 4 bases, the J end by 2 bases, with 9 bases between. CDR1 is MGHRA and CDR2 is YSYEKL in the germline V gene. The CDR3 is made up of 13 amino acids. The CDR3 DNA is TGCGCCAGCAGCCCTTCAGGGGCCTACGAGCAGTACTTC. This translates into CASSPSGAYEQYF.

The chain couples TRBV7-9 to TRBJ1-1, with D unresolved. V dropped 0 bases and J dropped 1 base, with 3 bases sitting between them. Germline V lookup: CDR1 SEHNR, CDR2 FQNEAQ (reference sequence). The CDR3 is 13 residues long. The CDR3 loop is CASSLAPNTEAFF. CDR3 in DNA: TGTGCCAGCAGCTTAGCGCCGAACACTGAAGCTTTCTTT. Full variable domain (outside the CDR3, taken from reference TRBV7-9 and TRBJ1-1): DTGVSQNPRHKITKRGQNVTFRCDPISEHNRLYWYRQTLGQGPEFLTYFQNEAQLEKSRLLSDRFSAERPKGSFSTLEIQRTEQGDSAMYLCASSLAPNTEAFFGQGTRLTVV.

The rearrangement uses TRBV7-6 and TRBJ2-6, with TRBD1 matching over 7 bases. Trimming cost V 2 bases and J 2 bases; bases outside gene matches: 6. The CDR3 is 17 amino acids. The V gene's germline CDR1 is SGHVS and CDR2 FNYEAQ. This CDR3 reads CASSLWRGGAGANVLTF. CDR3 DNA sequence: TGTGCCAGCAGCTTATGGAGAGGGGGCGCTGGGGCCAACGTCCTGACTTTC.

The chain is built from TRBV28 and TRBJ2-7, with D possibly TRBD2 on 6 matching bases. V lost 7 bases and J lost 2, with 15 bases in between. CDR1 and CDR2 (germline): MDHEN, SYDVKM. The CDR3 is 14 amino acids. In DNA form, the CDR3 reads TGTGCCAGCACCACCAGCGGGCGTACCTACGAGCAGTACTTC. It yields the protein CASTTSGRTYEQYF. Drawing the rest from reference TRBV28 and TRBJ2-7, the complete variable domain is DVKVTQSSRYLVKRTGEKVFLECVQDMDHENMFWYRQDPGLGLRLIYFSYDVKMKEKGDIPEGYSVSREKKERFSLILESASTNQTSMYLCASTTSGRTYEQYFGPGTRLTVT.

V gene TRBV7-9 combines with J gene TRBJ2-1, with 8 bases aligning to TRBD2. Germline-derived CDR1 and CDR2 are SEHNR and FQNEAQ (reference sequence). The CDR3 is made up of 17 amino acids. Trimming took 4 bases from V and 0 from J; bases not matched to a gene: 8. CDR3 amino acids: CASSSPSGPSSYNEQFF. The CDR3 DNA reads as TGTGCCAGCAGCTCCCCTAGCGGGCCCAGCTCCTACAATGAGCAGTTCTTC.

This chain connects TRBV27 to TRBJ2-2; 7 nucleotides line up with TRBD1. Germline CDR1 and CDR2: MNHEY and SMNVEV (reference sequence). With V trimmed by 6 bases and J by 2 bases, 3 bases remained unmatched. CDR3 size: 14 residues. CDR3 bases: TGTGCCAGCAGGGGGACAGACAACACCGGGGAGCTGTTTTTT. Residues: CASRGTDNTGELFF.

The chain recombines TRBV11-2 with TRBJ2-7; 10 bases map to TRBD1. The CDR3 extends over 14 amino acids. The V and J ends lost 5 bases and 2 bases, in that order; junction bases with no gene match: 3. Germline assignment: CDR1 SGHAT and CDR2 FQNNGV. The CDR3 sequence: CASSPGTGAYEQYF. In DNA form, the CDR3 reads TGTGCCAGCAGCCCCGGGACAGGGGCCTACGAGCAGTACTTC.

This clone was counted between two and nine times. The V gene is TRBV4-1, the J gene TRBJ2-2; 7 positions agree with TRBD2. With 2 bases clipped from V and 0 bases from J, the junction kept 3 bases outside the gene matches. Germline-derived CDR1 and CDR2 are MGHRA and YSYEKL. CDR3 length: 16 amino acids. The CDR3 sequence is CASSQRGESNTGELFF. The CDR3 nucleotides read TGCGCCAGCAGCCAACGGGGGGAGTCGAACACCGGGGAGCTGTTTTTT.

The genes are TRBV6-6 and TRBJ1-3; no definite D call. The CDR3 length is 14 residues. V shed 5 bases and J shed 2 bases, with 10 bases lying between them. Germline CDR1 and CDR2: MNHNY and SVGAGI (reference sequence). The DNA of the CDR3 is TGTGCCAGCAGTCCGCGGACGGCTGGAAACACCATATATTTT. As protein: CASSPRTAGNTIYF.

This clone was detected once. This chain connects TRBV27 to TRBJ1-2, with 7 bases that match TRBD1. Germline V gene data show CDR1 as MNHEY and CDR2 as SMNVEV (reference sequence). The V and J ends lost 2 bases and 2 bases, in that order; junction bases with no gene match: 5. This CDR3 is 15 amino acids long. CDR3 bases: TGTGCCAGCAGTTTACAGGGGGAGACGAACTATGGCTACACCTTC. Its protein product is CASSLQGETNYGYTF.